These 19 T cell receptor beta chains originate from one sample sequenced in a study of T cell responses to AZD1222 COVID-19 vaccine. The data were produced by immunoSEQ multiplex PCR, yet TCRdb's version contains in-frame clones alone and is incomplete. The table lists 150,000 or so clones, approximately 84% of them singletons. The sample consisted of peripheral blood, taken on day 0 of AZD1222 vaccination. These receptors all come from an adult in good health.

This chain connects TRBV6-6 to TRBJ1-3; 8 nucleotides line up with TRBD1. Germline values: CDR1 MNHNY, CDR2 SVGAGI (reference sequence). The CDR3 extends over 15 amino acids. The V gene end was trimmed by 7 bases and the J gene end by 4 bases; junction bases not matched to a gene: 9. The CDR3 spells CASNSRGLEGNTIYF. DNA of the CDR3: TGTGCCAGCAACTCCAGGGGGCTGGAAGGAAACACCATATATTTT.

This chain links TRBV6-5 with TRBJ2-2, with D perhaps TRBD1 (5 bases). V lost 2 bases and J lost 6, with 10 bases in between. CDR3 length: 14 residues. Germline V gene data show CDR1 as MNHEY and CDR2 as SVGAGI. CDR3 coding DNA: TGTGCCAGCAGTTACCCACAGGCATCCGGGGAGCTGTTTTTT. Protein sequence: CASSYPQASGELFF.

This chain joins TRBV2 and TRBJ2-7; D ambiguous. This CDR3 comprises 11 residues. Trimming pared 6 bases from V and 5 bases from J, leaving 8 bases between. Germline lookup yields CDR1 SNHLY and CDR2 FYNNEI. The CDR3 bases are TGTGCCAGCAGCCCCTTCGACGAGCAGTACTTC. Encoded protein: CASSPFDEQYF.

This chain joins TRBV12-3 or TRBV12-4 and TRBJ2-5; no reliable D call. The V gene lost 6 bases and the J gene lost 3 bases, with 5 bases spanning the gap. CDR3 length: 11 residues. For the CDR3, the DNA is TGTGCCAGCAGCCCCGAAGAGACCCAGTACTTC. Translated: CASSPEETQYF.

J is TRBJ1-5 and V is TRBV5-8, with D maybe TRBD1 (5 bases). The germline V gene has CDR1 SGHTS and CDR2 YDEGEE. V was pared by 1 base and J by 2 bases, with 10 bases between. This CDR3 is built from 15 residues. CDR3 region: CASSLIGAGNQPQHF. In DNA, the CDR3 is TGTGCCAGCAGCTTGATAGGGGCCGGCAATCAGCCCCAGCATTTT.

The chain joins TRBV27 to TRBJ1-6; D gene ambiguous. V was cut by 7 bases and J by 10 bases, with 17 bases left in between. The length of the CDR3 is 14 residues. CDR1 is MNHEY, CDR2 SMNVEV, per germline (reference sequence). As DNA, the CDR3 is TGTGCCAGCACCCCCAGCGAGGCTGTATCACCCCTCCACTTT. Translating it yields CASTPSEAVSPLHF.

This chain joins TRBV5-1 and TRBJ2-7, with 8 bases matching TRBD2. CDR1 is SGHRS and CDR2 is YFSETQ in the germline V gene. The CDR3 is made up of 15 amino acids. Losses at the gene ends were 0 bases for V and 4 bases for J; bases not matched to a gene: 6. The DNA for the CDR3 is TGCGCCAGCAGCTTGGTTTACGGGGGGGAGTACGAGCAGTACTTC. It yields the protein CASSLVYGGEYEQYF.

The V call is TRBV30, the J call TRBJ1-6; the D is unclear. Per the germline V gene, CDR1 is GTSNPN and CDR2 is SVGIG (reference sequence). The CDR3 length is 15 residues. V shed 5 bases and J shed 6 bases, with 17 bases lying between them. CDR3 region: CAWGKFRMRNSPLHF. The CDR3 DNA is TGTGCCTGGGGCAAATTTAGGATGCGTAATTCACCCCTCCACTTT.

There are a few counts of this clone. This chain joins TRBV12-3 or TRBV12-4 and TRBJ1-3; the D is unclear. This CDR3 spans 13 amino acids. The V end lost 7 bases, the J end lost 0 bases, and 7 bases lay between the germline ends. This CDR3 reads CASTLGSGNTIYF. The CDR3 DNA reads as TGTGCCAGCACCCTGGGCTCTGGAAACACCATATATTTT.

The chain links TRBV6-2 or TRBV6-3 to TRBJ2-5; D is undetermined. Germline lookup yields CDR1 MNHEY and CDR2 SVGEGT. The CDR3 is made up of 13 amino acids. V was clipped by 1 base and J by 5 bases, with 8 bases between them. CDR3 amino acids: CASSYLGRETQYF. The CDR3, as DNA: TGTGCCAGCAGTTACTTAGGCCGCGAGACCCAGTACTTC.

This clone was recorded a few times. This sequence joins TRBV9 and TRBJ2-7; the match to TRBD1 covers 7 bases. Germline values: CDR1 SGDLS, CDR2 YYNGEE. With 2 bases clipped from V and 5 bases from J, the junction kept 10 bases outside the gene matches. The CDR3 has 15 residues. CDR3 protein: CASSVGQALSDEQYF. CDR3 nucleotides: TGTGCCAGCAGCGTTGGACAGGCTTTATCCGACGAGCAGTACTTC.

The chain carries TRBV18 and TRBJ2-5; 9 positions match TRBD2. V lost 3 bases, J lost 2 bases, and 4 bases stayed unmatched. This CDR3 has 15 residues. Germline CDR1 KGHSH, CDR2 LQKENI. The CDR3 spells CASSPLSGGQETQYF. CDR3 nucleotides: TGTGCCAGCTCACCGCTCAGCGGGGGGCAAGAGACCCAGTACTTC.

J is TRBJ2-7 and V is TRBV4-1; 9 bases agree with TRBD1. V lost 2 bases, J lost 9 bases, and 17 bases stayed unmatched. The CDR3 has 17 amino acids. Germline loops: CDR1 MGHRA, CDR2 YSYEKL. The CDR3 region is CASSQPFVGQGMIRQYF. The CDR3 nucleotides read TGCGCCAGCAGCCAACCTTTTGTCGGACAGGGGATGATCAGGCAGTACTTC.

The V call is TRBV5-1, the J call TRBJ2-5, with 9 positions matching TRBD1. The V segment lost 4 bases and the J segment 4 bases; nucleotides outside the gene matches: 5. Germline V gene data show CDR1 as SGHRS and CDR2 as YFSETQ. This CDR3 spans 14 amino acids. The DNA for the CDR3 is TGCGCCAGCAGCGGGACAGGGAGTGGAGAGACCCAGTACTTC. Its protein is CASSGTGSGETQYF.

This clone is a singleton in its sample. CDR3 amino acids: CASSQVRAQKGAGNEKLFF. CDR3 nucleotides: TGCGCCAGCAGCCAAGTTAGAGCCCAGAAGGGCGCGGGTAATGAAAAACTGTTTTTT. V is TRBV4-3 and J is TRBJ1-4; D is uncertain. The CDR3 sequence is 19 residues long. CDR1 and CDR2 (germline): LGHNA, YSLEER. V gave up 1 base and J gave up 4 bases, with 22 bases separating them.

The DNA for the CDR3 is TGCGCCAGCAGCCAAGGACTCGGCGGGGGCTCCTACAATGAGCAGTTCTTC. It encodes CASSQGLGGGSYNEQFF. This chain uses TRBV4-3 with TRBJ2-1, with 7 bases lining up with TRBD2. CDR1 is LGHNA, CDR2 YSLEER, per germline. Losses at the gene ends were 1 base for V and 0 bases for J; bases not matched to a gene: 6. The CDR3 contains 17 residues.

This clone was seen a handful of times. J is TRBJ1-1 and V is TRBV4-3; no firm D call. Germline V gene lookup returns CDR1 LGHNA and CDR2 YSLEER. This CDR3 spans 14 amino acids. Trimming left V 6 bases short and J 5 bases short, with 16 bases between. The CDR3 is CASSLTKTGTEAFF. In DNA, the CDR3 is TGCGCCAGCAGTCTTACTAAGACGGGGACTGAAGCTTTCTTT.

The gene calls are TRBV4-3 and TRBJ1-5; D remains unclear. From germline, CDR1 is LGHNA and CDR2 YSLEER. The V end was cut by 1 base, the J end by 3 bases, with 4 bases between. The CDR3 runs 13 residues. DNA for the CDR3: TGCGCCAGCAGCCAAGGGGACAATCAGCCCCAGCATTTT. This codes for CASSQGDNQPQHF.

The chain carries TRBV12-5 and TRBJ2-1; D might be TRBD1 (5 bases). Germline V lookup: CDR1 LGHNT, CDR2 FRNRAP. CDR3 length: 17 residues. Trimming took 6 bases from V and 6 from J, leaving 24 bases between them. CDR3 nucleotides: TGTGCTAGTGGGCAAACTCAGGGTGCCCTTCCCTTCAATGAGCAGTTCTTC. This sequence encodes CASGQTQGALPFNEQFF.